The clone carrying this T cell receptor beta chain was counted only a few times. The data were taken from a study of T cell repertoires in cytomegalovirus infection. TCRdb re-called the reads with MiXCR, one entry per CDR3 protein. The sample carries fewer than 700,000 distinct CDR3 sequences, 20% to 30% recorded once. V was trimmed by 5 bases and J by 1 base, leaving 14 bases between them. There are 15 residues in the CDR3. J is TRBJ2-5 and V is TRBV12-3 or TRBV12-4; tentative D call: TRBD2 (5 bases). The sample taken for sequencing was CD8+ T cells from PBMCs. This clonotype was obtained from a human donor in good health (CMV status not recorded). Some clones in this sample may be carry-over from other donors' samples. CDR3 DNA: TGTGCCAGCAGTCACACCGGACTGACCCAAGAGACCCAGTACTTC. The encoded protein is CASSHTGLTQETQYF.